These T cell receptor beta chains were read from a single sample in a study of T cells in Graves' hyperthyroidism and ophthalmopathy. Using its own MiXCR run on the multiplex PCR reads, TCRdb lists one record per CDR3 protein. This table holds some 510,000 distinct CDR3 sequences, 20% to 25% found once. The sequenced sample was blood. These receptors were taken from a man aged 18 to 30 with Graves' hyperthyroidism. CDR3s include the opening cysteine and the closing phenylalanine or tryptophan. The order of the fields is clone size, J gene, D gene, V gene, CDR3 protein, CDR3 DNA. The D gene is left open where the match is weak. Not all rows give a size; the values are once, few, many and, for expanded clones, a class.

abundance: many
j_gene: TRBJ2-5
d_gene: TRBD2
v_gene: TRBV9
CDR3aa: CASNPRGTQETQYF
CDR3nt: TGTGCCAGCAACCCGCGGGGGACTCAAGAGACCCAGTACTTC

abundance: many
j_gene: TRBJ2-7
d_gene: -
v_gene: TRBV6-2/TRBV6-3
CDR3aa: CASSYSDPTSGYF
CDR3nt: TGTGCCAGCAGTTACTCTGACCCCACCTCGGGGTACTTC

abundance: few
j_gene: TRBJ1-3
d_gene: -
v_gene: TRBV7-9
CDR3aa: CASSLAGTSGNTIYF
CDR3nt: TGTGCCAGCAGCTTGGCCGGGACCTCTGGAAACACCATATATTTT

abundance: few
j_gene: TRBJ1-2
d_gene: TRBD1
v_gene: TRBV7-2
CDR3aa: CASSPRPGTGYGYTF
CDR3nt: TGTGCCAGCAGCCCCCGCCCCGGGACAGGGTATGGCTACACCTTC

abundance: few
j_gene: TRBJ1-2
d_gene: -
v_gene: TRBV2
CDR3aa: CASSDDSKGYTF
CDR3nt: TGTGCCAGCAGTGACGACAGTAAGGGCTACACCTTC

abundance: many
j_gene: TRBJ1-5
d_gene: -
v_gene: TRBV12-3/TRBV12-4
CDR3aa: CASSLTPPGFDSNQPQHF
CDR3nt: TGTGCCAGCAGCCTCACCCCCCCGGGGTTCGATAGCAATCAGCCCCAGCATTTT

abundance: -
j_gene: TRBJ1-5
d_gene: -
v_gene: TRBV3-1
CDR3aa: CASSPIPNQPQHF
CDR3nt: TGTGCCAGCAGCCCCATCCCAAATCAGCCCCAGCATTTT

abundance: many
j_gene: TRBJ1-5
d_gene: TRBD1
v_gene: TRBV12-3/TRBV12-4
CDR3aa: CASSRTGGYSNQPQHF
CDR3nt: TGTGCCAGCAGCCGGACAGGCGGATATAGCAATCAGCCCCAGCATTTT

abundance: many
j_gene: TRBJ2-1
d_gene: TRBD2
v_gene: TRBV5-1
CDR3aa: CASSFNGGANEQFF
CDR3nt: TGCGCCAGCAGCTTCAACGGGGGGGCCAATGAGCAGTTCTTC

abundance: -
j_gene: TRBJ1-1
d_gene: -
v_gene: TRBV27
CDR3aa: CASSKLGTEAFF
CDR3nt: TGTGCCAGCAGCAAATTGGGAACTGAAGCTTTCTTT

abundance: -
j_gene: TRBJ2-6
d_gene: TRBD2
v_gene: TRBV12-3/TRBV12-4
CDR3aa: CASSFPRTSGVPPFNVLTF
CDR3nt: TGTGCCAGCAGTTTCCCTCGGACTAGCGGGGTGCCTCCCTTCAACGTCCTGACTTTC

abundance: many
j_gene: TRBJ2-5
d_gene: TRBD2
v_gene: TRBV20-1
CDR3aa: CSAGTSGGSQETQYF
CDR3nt: TGCAGTGCTGGGACTAGCGGGGGATCTCAAGAGACCCAGTACTTC

abundance: few
j_gene: TRBJ2-7
d_gene: -
v_gene: TRBV9
CDR3aa: CASSVERADEQYF
CDR3nt: TGTGCCAGCAGCGTAGAAAGGGCGGACGAGCAGTACTTC

abundance: -
j_gene: TRBJ2-7
d_gene: -
v_gene: TRBV20-1
CDR3aa: CSARGLSTYEQYF
CDR3nt: TGCAGTGCTAGAGGTCTTTCCACCTACGAGCAGTACTTC

abundance: few
j_gene: TRBJ1-2
d_gene: TRBD1
v_gene: TRBV27
CDR3aa: CASSLNPRDSHGYTF
CDR3nt: TGTGCCAGCAGTTTAAACCCTCGGGACAGTCACGGCTACACCTTC

abundance: many
j_gene: TRBJ2-2
d_gene: -
v_gene: TRBV20-1
CDR3aa: CSARDPRGTGELFF
CDR3nt: TGCAGTGCTAGAGATCCGCGGGGCACCGGGGAGCTGTTTTTT

abundance: many
j_gene: TRBJ2-7
d_gene: TRBD2
v_gene: TRBV28
CDR3aa: CASNPGLAGEKYF
CDR3nt: TGTGCCAGCAATCCGGGACTAGCGGGGGAAAAGTACTTC

abundance: many
j_gene: TRBJ2-2
d_gene: -
v_gene: TRBV12-3/TRBV12-4
CDR3aa: CASNIKGNTGELFF
CDR3nt: TGTGCCAGCAACATAAAGGGGAACACCGGGGAGCTGTTTTTT

abundance: many
j_gene: TRBJ2-5
d_gene: -
v_gene: TRBV2
CDR3aa: CASSEGLFGWEETQYF
CDR3nt: TGTGCCAGCAGTGAAGGATTATTCGGCTGGGAAGAGACCCAGTACTTC

abundance: many
j_gene: TRBJ1-2
d_gene: -
v_gene: TRBV5-1
CDR3aa: CASSPGLRTGYTF
CDR3nt: TGCGCCAGCAGCCCAGGACTGAGGACTGGCTACACCTTC

abundance: few
j_gene: TRBJ2-2
d_gene: -
v_gene: TRBV27
CDR3aa: CASSLTPSPVGGELFF
CDR3nt: TGTGCCAGCAGTTTAACGCCCTCACCGGTCGGGGGGGAGCTGTTTTTT

abundance: many
j_gene: TRBJ2-7
d_gene: TRBD1
v_gene: TRBV27
CDR3aa: CASSVTGQGALHEQYF
CDR3nt: TGTGCCAGCAGTGTCACCGGACAGGGGGCGTTACACGAGCAGTACTTC

abundance: -
j_gene: TRBJ2-2
d_gene: TRBD1
v_gene: TRBV12-3/TRBV12-4
CDR3aa: CASRQTGPTGELFF
CDR3nt: TGTGCCAGCAGGCAGACAGGGCCGACCGGGGAGCTGTTTTTT

abundance: many
j_gene: TRBJ2-5
d_gene: -
v_gene: TRBV4-2
CDR3aa: CASSQEWGASQTQYF
CDR3nt: TGTGCCAGCAGCCAAGAATGGGGAGCTTCACAGACCCAGTACTTC

abundance: -
j_gene: TRBJ1-6
d_gene: TRBD1
v_gene: TRBV27
CDR3aa: CASSPPQGDSPLHF
CDR3nt: TGTGCCAGCAGCCCCCCGCAGGGGGATTCACCCCTCCACTTT

abundance: few
j_gene: TRBJ1-1
d_gene: -
v_gene: TRBV4-1
CDR3aa: CASSQARGNTEAFF
CDR3nt: TGCGCCAGCAGCCAAGCCCGGGGGAACACTGAAGCTTTCTTT

abundance: many
j_gene: TRBJ1-2
d_gene: -
v_gene: TRBV6-1
CDR3aa: CASSEAVQGYGYTF
CDR3nt: TGTGCCAGCAGTGAAGCGGTACAGGGCTATGGCTACACCTTC

abundance: many
j_gene: TRBJ2-5
d_gene: -
v_gene: TRBV9
CDR3aa: CASSVDPKARQETQYF
CDR3nt: TGTGCCAGCAGCGTAGACCCCAAGGCTAGACAAGAGACCCAGTACTTC

abundance: many
j_gene: TRBJ2-7
d_gene: -
v_gene: TRBV20-1
CDR3aa: CSALGATDSEQYF
CDR3nt: TGCAGTGCTTTAGGAGCGACAGACTCTGAGCAGTACTTC

abundance: -
j_gene: TRBJ1-6
d_gene: TRBD1
v_gene: TRBV20-1
CDR3aa: CSARDPVGGDNSPLHF
CDR3nt: TGCAGTGCTAGAGATCCGGTAGGGGGCGATAATTCACCCCTCCACTTT

abundance: many
j_gene: TRBJ1-1
d_gene: TRBD1
v_gene: TRBV28
CDR3aa: CASSTPTGIETEAFF
CDR3nt: TGTGCCAGCAGCACCCCGACAGGGATTGAGACTGAAGCTTTCTTT

abundance: -
j_gene: TRBJ1-5
d_gene: -
v_gene: TRBV12-5
CDR3aa: CAIGQYQPQHF
CDR3nt: TGTGCTATTGGTCAATATCAGCCCCAGCATTTT

abundance: -
j_gene: TRBJ2-7
d_gene: -
v_gene: TRBV5-1
CDR3aa: CASSFRDMGGYEQYF
CDR3nt: TGCGCCAGCAGCTTCCGGGACATGGGCGGATACGAGCAGTACTTC

abundance: -
j_gene: TRBJ2-5
d_gene: -
v_gene: TRBV20-1
CDR3aa: CSAPRQTQETQYF
CDR3nt: TGCAGTGCCCCTCGACAGACCCAAGAGACCCAGTACTTC

abundance: -
j_gene: TRBJ2-7
d_gene: TRBD1
v_gene: TRBV18
CDR3aa: CASPPPGQGYEQYF
CDR3nt: TGTGCCAGCCCACCTCCGGGACAGGGCTACGAGCAGTACTTC

abundance: many
j_gene: TRBJ1-2
d_gene: -
v_gene: TRBV6-1
CDR3aa: CASSPAPVSGYTF
CDR3nt: TGTGCCAGCAGTCCGGCGCCAGTGAGTGGCTACACCTTC

abundance: many
j_gene: TRBJ2-3
d_gene: -
v_gene: TRBV19
CDR3aa: CASSEDMSSTDTQYF
CDR3nt: TGTGCCAGTAGTGAGGACATGTCTAGCACAGATACGCAGTATTTT

abundance: many
j_gene: TRBJ1-1
d_gene: TRBD1
v_gene: TRBV6-5
CDR3aa: CASSWDRATEAFF
CDR3nt: TGTGCCAGCAGTTGGGACAGGGCGACTGAAGCTTTCTTT

abundance: many
j_gene: TRBJ2-5
d_gene: -
v_gene: TRBV10-3
CDR3aa: CAISKDVETQYF
CDR3nt: TGTGCCATCAGTAAGGATGTAGAGACCCAGTACTTC

abundance: few
j_gene: TRBJ1-1
d_gene: -
v_gene: TRBV5-1
CDR3aa: CASSLASGFSEAFF
CDR3nt: TGCGCCAGCAGCTTGGCGTCCGGGTTCTCTGAAGCTTTCTTT

abundance: once
j_gene: TRBJ2-7
d_gene: TRBD2
v_gene: TRBV6-1
CDR3aa: CASSEASGGGSEQYF
CDR3nt: TGTGCCAGCAGTGAAGCGTCCGGGGGGGGCTCCGAGCAGTACTTC

abundance: many
j_gene: TRBJ2-7
d_gene: -
v_gene: TRBV24-1
CDR3aa: CATSDYRDEQYF
CDR3nt: TGTGCCACCAGTGATTATAGGGACGAGCAGTACTTC

abundance: once
j_gene: TRBJ2-7
d_gene: -
v_gene: TRBV10-3
CDR3aa: CAISESQVYEQYF
CDR3nt: TGTGCCATCAGTGAATCCCAAGTCTACGAGCAGTACTTC

abundance: -
j_gene: TRBJ2-2
d_gene: TRBD2
v_gene: TRBV6-1
CDR3aa: CASSPLAGVHGELFF
CDR3nt: TGTGCCAGCAGCCCTCTAGCGGGGGTTCACGGGGAGCTGTTTTTT

abundance: once
j_gene: TRBJ2-7
d_gene: -
v_gene: TRBV28
CDR3aa: CASSFMGLYDQYF
CDR3nt: TGTGCCAGCAGTTTCATGGGACTCTACGATCAGTACTTC

abundance: many
j_gene: TRBJ2-7
d_gene: -
v_gene: TRBV28
CDR3aa: CASRVGLGRGYEQYF
CDR3nt: TGTGCCAGCAGAGTCGGGTTAGGGAGAGGGTACGAGCAGTACTTC

abundance: few
j_gene: TRBJ2-7
d_gene: -
v_gene: TRBV7-9
CDR3aa: CASSSTGTPYEQYF
CDR3nt: TGTGCCAGCAGCTCAACCGGGACCCCATACGAGCAGTACTTC

abundance: many
j_gene: TRBJ1-2
d_gene: TRBD1
v_gene: TRBV5-1
CDR3aa: CASSQDRNYGYTF
CDR3nt: TGCGCCAGCAGCCAGGACAGGAACTATGGCTACACCTTC

abundance: few
j_gene: TRBJ2-7
d_gene: -
v_gene: TRBV5-6
CDR3aa: CASSPDGVEQYF
CDR3nt: TGTGCCAGCAGCCCGGACGGGGTCGAGCAGTACTTC

abundance: many
j_gene: TRBJ2-4
d_gene: TRBD1
v_gene: TRBV13
CDR3aa: CASSSNRGHIQYF
CDR3nt: TGTGCCAGCAGCTCCAACAGGGGGCACATTCAGTACTTC